One and the same sample provided the 31 T cell receptor beta chains below, sequenced in a study of blood T cell repertoires in COVID-19. The table came from immunoSEQ multiplex PCR; TCRdb's copy has only in-frame clones and leaves some out. Of roughly 220,000 clones detected, nearly 90% appear once; the ten largest clones hold more than 12%. Sequencing used PBMCs or T cells enriched from blood (not recorded which). The receptors were gathered from a man aged 25 to 40 who had been exposed to COVID-19.

This chain connects TRBV25-1 to TRBJ2-7, with TRBD1 as a possible D gene (6 bases). The CDR3 sequence is 14 residues long. Per germline, CDR1 MGHDK and CDR2 SYGVNS. The V gene lost 5 bases and the J gene lost 5 bases, with 16 bases spanning the gap. The CDR3 region is CASSSNRVLDEQYF. The DNA of the CDR3 is TGTGCCAGCAGTTCCAACAGGGTGTTGGACGAGCAGTACTTC.

The chain employs TRBV2 and TRBJ2-7; 8 nucleotides agree with TRBD2. Germline CDR1 reads SNHLY; CDR2 reads FYNNEI. The CDR3 length is 17 residues. The V and J ends lost 3 bases and 5 bases, in that order; junction bases with no gene match: 15. CDR3 DNA: TGTGCCAGCAGTGAGGATTTACGGGGGGGACAATTAGACGAGCAGTACTTC. Its translation is CASSEDLRGGQLDEQYF.

The chain combines TRBV18 with TRBJ2-1; D perhaps matches TRBD2 (6 bases). The CDR3 has 14 residues. Per the germline V gene, CDR1 is KGHSH and CDR2 is LQKENI. V was clipped by 3 bases and J by 9 bases, with 15 bases between them. The CDR3 here is CASSPRREKIEQFF. The DNA of the CDR3 is TGTGCCAGCTCACCGAGGAGGGAGAAGATTGAGCAGTTCTTC.

This clone was counted only a few times. The chain combines TRBV5-4 with TRBJ1-4, with D tentatively TRBD1 (6 bases). V gave up 4 bases and J gave up 7 bases, with 29 bases separating them. Germline V gene lookup returns CDR1 SGHNT and CDR2 YYREEE (reference sequence). The CDR3 sequence is 19 residues long. For the CDR3, the DNA is TGTGCCAGCAGCCCCGGACAGAACCCTATAGAGAGCCACGGTGAAAAACTGTTTTTT. Encoded protein: CASSPGQNPIESHGEKLFF. Using reference TRBV5-4 and TRBJ1-4 for the parts outside the CDR3, the full variable domain is ETGVTQSPTHLIKTRGQQVTLRCSSQSGHNTVSWYQQALGQGPQFIFQYYREEENGRGNFPPRFSGLQFPNYSSELNVNALELDDSALYLCASSPGQNPIESHGEKLFFGSGTQLSVL.

The V call is TRBV9, the J call TRBJ1-2; no clear D. This CDR3 comprises 14 residues. The germline V gene has CDR1 SGDLS and CDR2 YYNGEE. Trimming took off 0 bases at V and 7 bases at J, with 13 bases between the two ends. This chain's CDR3 is CASSVDSQSGGYTF. The CDR3 DNA sequence: TGTGCCAGCAGCGTAGATTCTCAATCGGGTGGCTACACCTTC. The entire variable domain, with the rest obtained from reference TRBV9 and TRBJ1-2, is as follows: DSGVTQTPKHLITATGQRVTLRCSPRSGDLSVYWYQQSLDQGLQFLIQYYNGEERAKGNILERFSAQQFPDLHSELNLSSLELGDSALYFCASSVDSQSGGYTFGSGTRLTVV.

This clone has a single count. The gene calls are TRBV4-1 and TRBJ1-4; 10 bases agree with TRBD1. The V gene end was trimmed by 4 bases and the J gene end by 6 bases; junction bases not matched to a gene: 5. Germline V gene sequence: CDR1 MGHRA, CDR2 YSYEKL. This CDR3 is 15 amino acids long. This CDR3 reads CASSPSGTGDEKLFF. The CDR3 region has the DNA TGCGCCAGCAGCCCTTCCGGGACAGGGGATGAAAAACTGTTTTTT.

This clone was seen just once. The chain has TRBV20-1 and TRBJ1-1; no reliable D call. The germline CDR1 and CDR2 sequences are DFQATT and SNEGSKA (reference sequence). Trimming removed 4 bases from V and 5 bases from J, with 8 bases in between. The CDR3 totals 11 residues. CDR3 nucleotide sequence: TGCAGTGCTACAGAGAGGACTGAAGCTTTCTTT. Translation: CSATERTEAFF.

This clone was counted a single time. The rearrangement links TRBV5-5 to TRBJ1-2; 7 bases fit TRBD1. Germline V CDR1 and CDR2: SGHKS, YYEKEE (reference sequence). With V trimmed by 5 bases and J by 2 bases, 12 bases remained unmatched. This CDR3 contains 16 residues. The CDR3 DNA reads as TGTGCCAGCAGGCAACGTGCCGAGACAGGGAACTATGGCTACACCTTC. Translating it yields CASRQRAETGNYGYTF. The full variable domain, its missing parts supplied by reference TRBV5-5 and TRBJ1-2, is DAGVTQSPTHLIKTRGQQVTLRCSPISGHKSVSWYQQVLGQGPQFIFQYYEKEERGRGNFPDRFSARQFPNYSSELNVNALLLGDSALYLCASRQRAETGNYGYTFGSGTRLTVV.

The chain carries TRBV5-1 and TRBJ1-2, with D tentatively TRBD1 (5 bases). CDR1 is SGHRS and CDR2 is YFSETQ in the germline V gene. Trimming took off 4 bases at V and 5 bases at J, with 15 bases between the two ends. CDR3 length: 14 residues. The CDR3 coding sequence is TGCGCCAGCAGCGGTGGCAGGGCGAATTATGGCTACACCTTC. It encodes CASSGGRANYGYTF.

The J gene is TRBJ2-1, the V gene TRBV9; no firm D call. The CDR3 extends over 12 amino acids. V gave up 3 bases and J gave up 4 bases, with 5 bases separating them. Germline loops: CDR1 SGDLS, CDR2 YYNGEE. The CDR3 DNA reads TGTGCCAGCAGCGCTCAGTACAATGAGCAGTTCTTC. Its translation: CASSAQYNEQFF.

J is TRBJ1-4 and V is TRBV11-3; D possibly corresponds to TRBD1 (5 bases). Trimming left V 3 bases short and J 6 bases short, with 20 bases between. CDR1 and CDR2 (germline): SGHNT, YENEEA. The CDR3 has 17 amino acids. This chain's CDR3 is CASSFEGVLEGDEKLFF. The DNA of the CDR3 is TGTGCCAGCAGCTTTGAAGGGGTTCTGGAGGGAGATGAAAAACTGTTTTTT.

This rearrangement joins TRBV9 to TRBJ1-2; 8 positions match TRBD1. Looked up from germline, CDR1 is SGDLS and CDR2 is YYNGEE. The CDR3 has 14 amino acids. With 4 bases clipped from V and 5 bases from J, the junction kept 7 bases outside the gene matches. CDR3 nucleotide sequence: TGTGCCAGCAGCCCCCTGGACAGGGTTTATGGCTACACCTTC. It yields the protein CASSPLDRVYGYTF.

In this sample, this clone turned up once. Other DNA sequences in this sample translate to the same CDR3. The chain is built from TRBV27 and TRBJ2-2; D unclear. Germline V gives CDR1 MNHEY, CDR2 SMNVEV (reference sequence). V was clipped by 5 bases and J by 4 bases, with 5 bases between them. The CDR3 runs 12 residues. This CDR3 is CASSRGTGELFF. In DNA, the CDR3 is TGTGCCAGCAGTCGAGGCACCGGGGAGCTGTTTTTT.

The rearrangement uses TRBV6-2 or TRBV6-3 and TRBJ2-4; a possible D gene is TRBD2 (6 bases). Germline V gene data show CDR1 as MNHEY and CDR2 as SVGEGT. The CDR3 loop spans 15 amino acids. The germline V and J ends were trimmed by 5 bases and 1 base, with 12 bases remaining between them. This CDR3 is CASSITLAAKNIQYF. The CDR3 coding sequence is TGTGCCAGCAGTATCACCCTAGCGGCCAAAAACATTCAGTACTTC.

The chain couples TRBV19 to TRBJ1-1; TRBD1 might be the D (5 bases). Germline V lookup: CDR1 LNHDA, CDR2 SQIVND (reference sequence). This CDR3 is built from 16 residues. V was trimmed by 3 bases and J by 4 bases, leaving 18 bases between them. CDR3 region: CASSIGRDPQSTEAFF. CDR3 in DNA: TGTGCCAGTAGTATTGGGCGGGACCCCCAGAGCACTGAAGCTTTCTTT.

The CDR3 nucleotides are TGTGCCAGCAGCTTAGCGCGAAGGGGGCGCGGTGGGACCCAGTACTTC. Its translation is CASSLARRGRGGTQYF. This sequence joins TRBV7-6 and TRBJ2-5, with 7 bases identical to TRBD1. The CDR3 length is 16 residues. The V gene end was trimmed by 0 bases and the J gene end by 7 bases; junction bases not matched to a gene: 11. Germline V gene sequence: CDR1 SGHVS, CDR2 FNYEAQ.

The rearrangement links TRBV12-3 or TRBV12-4 to TRBJ2-2; D uncertain. V lost 5 bases to trimming and J lost 5 bases, with 6 bases between them. The CDR3 is made up of 12 amino acids. This CDR3 is CASSPTTGELFF. The CDR3 DNA reads TGTGCCAGCAGTCCCACTACCGGGGAGCTGTTTTTT.

This chain connects TRBV4-3 to TRBJ2-5; 9 bases agree with TRBD2. Germline values: CDR1 LGHNA, CDR2 YSLEER. The length of the CDR3 is 16 residues. The V segment lost 0 bases and the J segment 5 bases; nucleotides outside the gene matches: 7. The CDR3 coding sequence is TGCGCCAGCAGCCAAGAGAACCCTAGCGGGGTTGAGACCCAGTACTTC. Protein product: CASSQENPSGVETQYF.

The rearrangement links TRBV10-1 to TRBJ2-7, with 7 bases identical to TRBD1. The CDR3 length is 15 residues. V was pared by 8 bases and J by 5 bases, with 15 bases of the junction left unmatched. Germline lookup yields CDR1 WNHNN and CDR2 SYGVQD (reference sequence). Written as DNA, the CDR3 is TGCGCCAGCGGGGCTGAGGGGGCTCGTATCGACGAGCAGTACTTC. This sequence encodes CASGAEGARIDEQYF.

This chain uses TRBV5-1 with TRBJ1-5; tentative D call: TRBD1 (5 bases). This CDR3 has 14 residues. Trimming took 0 bases from V and 2 from J, leaving 6 bases between them. From germline, CDR1 is SGHRS and CDR2 YFSETQ. CDR3 sequence (DNA): TGCGCCAGCAGCTTGGAAGGGGGCAATCAGCCCCAGCATTTT. Residues: CASSLEGGNQPQHF.

This rearrangement joins TRBV7-6 to TRBJ2-1, with 11 bases aligning to TRBD2. Germline CDR1 SGHVS, CDR2 FNYEAQ. After removal of 5 bases from V and 1 base from J, the junction contained 4 bases not matched to a gene. The CDR3 has 16 residues. CDR3 nucleotide sequence: TGTGCCAGCAGCGCGACTAGCGGGGAGTCCTACAATGAGCAGTTCTTC. Its protein product is CASSATSGESYNEQFF.

Only one count was recorded for this clone. The chain is built from TRBV6-5 and TRBJ1-5; the D gene is possibly TRBD1 (5 bases). CDR3 length equals 15 residues. V was cut by 6 bases and J by 0 bases, with 12 bases left in between. The germline gives CDR1 MNHEY, CDR2 SVGAGI. The CDR3 bases are TGTGCCAGCAGGGGGAAACAGGTTAGCAATCAGCCCCAGCATTTT. Its protein is CASRGKQVSNQPQHF.

V and J are TRBV4-3 and TRBJ1-3; tentatively, D is TRBD1 (5 bases). The CDR3 is 18 residues long. Trimming took off 4 bases at V and 3 bases at J, with 22 bases between the two ends. Germline-derived CDR1 and CDR2 are LGHNA and YSLEER. CDR3 residues: CASSPSREWSGGGNTIYF. Written as DNA, the CDR3 is TGCGCCAGCAGCCCGAGCAGGGAATGGTCCGGGGGTGGAAACACCATATATTTT.

The chain uses TRBV5-4 and TRBJ2-7; maybe TRBD1 (7 bases). The V gene lost 7 bases and the J gene lost 5 bases, with 19 bases spanning the gap. The CDR3 contains 14 residues. Germline V gene lookup returns CDR1 SGHNT and CDR2 YYREEE (reference sequence). The CDR3 loop is CASSIQGGGHEQYF. The CDR3 DNA follows: TGTGCCAGCTCTATTCAGGGGGGCGGACACGAGCAGTACTTC.

V usage is TRBV11-2 and J usage is TRBJ2-2; 8 bases are a match to TRBD1. Germline assignment: CDR1 SGHAT and CDR2 FQNNGV. V was pared by 0 bases and J by 7 bases, with 4 bases of the junction left unmatched. This CDR3 contains 15 residues. The CDR3 spells CASSLDPRGRGELFF. Written as DNA, the CDR3 is TGTGCCAGCAGCTTAGATCCCAGGGGGCGCGGGGAGCTGTTTTTT.

This clone occurred once. CDR3 in amino acids: CASRPLDRGTEAFF. CDR3 nucleotides: TGCGCCAGCAGGCCACTCGACAGGGGCACTGAAGCTTTCTTT. This chain connects TRBV4-1 to TRBJ1-1; 8 bases agree with TRBD1. The germline gives CDR1 MGHRA, CDR2 YSYEKL. CDR3 length equals 14 residues. Trimming cost V 6 bases and J 4 bases; bases outside gene matches: 7.

In its sample, this clone was seen a few times. V usage is TRBV11-2 and J usage is TRBJ1-2, with unresolved D. Trimming shortened V by 6 bases and J by 2 bases, and 10 bases separated the two germline ends. Germline-derived CDR1 and CDR2 are SGHAT and FQNNGV. The CDR3 contains 13 residues. The CDR3, as DNA: TGTGCCAGCAGTCAACCCGGGAACTATGGCTACACCTTC. This codes for CASSQPGNYGYTF.

The V gene is TRBV4-1, the J gene TRBJ1-5; D perhaps matches TRBD1 (5 bases). This CDR3 comprises 16 residues. Per the germline V gene, CDR1 is MGHRA and CDR2 is YSYEKL. V shed 4 bases and J shed 0 bases, with 13 bases lying between them. CDR3 DNA sequence: TGCGCCAGCAGCCCCCACTTACAGGCTAGCAATCAGCCCCAGCATTTT. Translating it yields CASSPHLQASNQPQHF.

This clone has just one count. The genes are TRBV5-1 and TRBJ2-5; 9 bases fit TRBD1. The V and J ends lost 3 bases and 1 base, in that order; junction bases with no gene match: 1. Germline loops: CDR1 SGHRS, CDR2 YFSETQ. This CDR3 has 14 residues. CDR3 bases: TGCGCCAGCAGCTGGACAGGGGCCCAAGAGACCCAGTACTTC. As protein: CASSWTGAQETQYF.

This clone showed up just a few times. The genes are TRBV20-1 and TRBJ1-5; D is undetermined. Germline-derived CDR1 and CDR2 are DFQATT and SNEGSKA (reference sequence). V was pared by 3 bases and J by 4 bases, with 16 bases between. The CDR3 is made up of 15 amino acids. CDR3 DNA sequence: TGCAGTGCTAGTAGCACAGCAGCCCCTAATCAGCCCCAGCATTTT. This codes for CSASSTAAPNQPQHF.

This chain links TRBV19 with TRBJ1-6, with a tentative D call TRBD1 (5 bases). The V gene's germline CDR1 is LNHDA and CDR2 SQIVND (reference sequence). This CDR3 has 16 residues. Deletions cut 6 bases from V and 8 bases from J, with 20 bases between. CDR3 region: CASRPGTSVLDSPLHF. CDR3 DNA sequence: TGTGCCAGTAGGCCTGGGACTTCAGTTTTAGATTCACCCCTCCACTTT.